Listed here are 18 T cell receptor beta chains from one sample, sequenced in a study of T-cell reconstitution after alpha-beta-depleted transplantation in children. A library of TCRbeta sequences, prepared with unique molecular identifiers, was generated. TCRdb re-called the PCR reads with MiXCR, one entry per CDR3 protein. The top ten hold around 2.5% of the sample, which has about 240,000 distinct CDR3 sequences, about 26% seen once. The sequencing used PBMCs, collected before TCRalphabeta/CD19-depleted stem cell transplant. The receptors shown here come from a girl aged 2-15 years with Fanconi anemia, due to receive a stem cell transplant.

This clonotype was found many times. The CDR3 nucleotides are TGCAGTGCTAGTCTCCTCCGGGGCTACGAGCAGTACTTC. Encoded protein: CSASLLRGYEQYF. The chain combines TRBV20-1 with TRBJ2-7; weak D call: TRBD2 (5 bases). Germline CDR1 reads DFQATT; CDR2 reads SNEGSKA (reference sequence). Trimming pared 3 bases from V and 3 bases from J, leaving 12 bases between. The CDR3 has 13 amino acids.

This clonotype was found many times. The V call is TRBV4-2, the J call TRBJ2-7; 7 nucleotides agree with TRBD2. V was clipped by 1 base and J by 0 bases; unmatched bases: 9. The CDR3 is 17 amino acids. Germline V gene lookup returns CDR1 LGHNA and CDR2 YNFKEQ. CDR3 amino acids: CASSQGIGRGSSYEQYF. The CDR3 DNA reads TGTGCCAGCAGCCAAGGTATCGGGCGGGGGTCCTCCTACGAGCAGTACTTC.

This clonotype showed up many times. J is TRBJ2-6 and V is TRBV6-1; D is possibly TRBD2 (7 bases). V gave up 7 bases and J gave up 3 bases, with 13 bases separating them. This CDR3 is 15 amino acids long. Germline loops: CDR1 MNHNS, CDR2 SASEGT. CDR3 bases: TGTGCCAGCAAAGGGGGGGGGAATGGGGCCAACGTCCTGACTTTC. Its translation: CASKGGGNGANVLTF.

The gene calls are TRBV6-1 and TRBJ2-3, with 12 bases identical to TRBD2. This CDR3 is built from 15 residues. Trimming removed 7 bases from V and 4 bases from J; junction bases left unmatched: 6. Germline V gene data show CDR1 as MNHNS and CDR2 as SASEGT. The CDR3 nucleotides read TGTGCCAGCACCGAGACTAGCGGGGGCCCAGATACGCAGTATTTT. It specifies CASTETSGGPDTQYF.

In its sample, this clonotype was seen many times. V is TRBV5-1 and J is TRBJ2-7; perhaps TRBD1 as D (5 bases). This CDR3 has 14 amino acids. Germline values: CDR1 SGHRS, CDR2 YFSETQ. Between the trimmed V and J ends, which lost 0 bases and 2 bases, there was a span of 9 bases. The CDR3 nucleotides are TGCGCCAGCAGCTTGGCTGGACAAACCTACGAGCAGTACTTC. Amino acids: CASSLAGQTYEQYF.

V and J are TRBV7-2 and TRBJ2-3, with D unresolved. Per germline, CDR1 SGHTA and CDR2 FQGNSA. The CDR3 loop spans 14 amino acids. Trimming took 3 bases from V and 1 from J, leaving 8 bases between them. The chain's CDR3 is CASSFRQGTDTQYF. The CDR3 bases are TGTGCCAGCAGCTTCCGTCAGGGCACAGATACGCAGTATTTT.

This clonotype was detected a few times. This rearrangement joins TRBV29-1 to TRBJ1-2; 7 bases match TRBD1. V was clipped by 4 bases and J by 7 bases; unmatched bases: 3. CDR3 length: 11 amino acids. Germline values: CDR1 SQVTM, CDR2 ANQGSEA. CDR3 DNA sequence: TGCAGCGTTGCACAGGGGTCTGGCTACACCTTC. Translating gives CSVAQGSGYTF.

This clonotype was observed a handful of times. The V call is TRBV29-1, the J call TRBJ2-7, with 8 nucleotides matching TRBD1. V shed 7 bases and J 2 bases; nucleotides not matched to a gene: 4. Germline V gene lookup returns CDR1 SQVTM and CDR2 ANQGSEA. The CDR3 is 12 amino acids. Written as DNA, the CDR3 is TGCAGCGGAGGACAGGGTACCTACGAGCAGTACTTC. It codes for CSGGQGTYEQYF.

This clonotype was observed at least ten times. The rearrangement uses TRBV7-2 and TRBJ2-7; no clear D. The CDR3 contains 14 residues. Germline V gives CDR1 SGHTA, CDR2 FQGNSA. Trimming cost V 0 bases and J 7 bases, with 13 bases left between them. CDR3 coding DNA: TGTGCCAGCAGCTTAGCGTTCCTCTCCGGGGAGCAGTACTTC. It specifies CASSLAFLSGEQYF.

The chain couples TRBV7-2 to TRBJ2-1; 13 positions agree with TRBD2. This CDR3 comprises 19 residues. Germline V gene sequence: CDR1 SGHTA, CDR2 FQGNSA. The ends lost 2 bases at V and 0 bases at J; junction bases unmatched: 7. The CDR3 loop is CASSLPRLAGGSSYNEQFF. The CDR3 region has the DNA TGTGCCAGCAGCTTACCGAGACTAGCGGGGGGAAGCTCCTACAATGAGCAGTTCTTC.

This chain joins TRBV4-1 and TRBJ2-7; possibly TRBD2 for D (6 bases). V was pared by 1 base and J by 3 bases, with 19 bases between. The germline CDR1 and CDR2 sequences are MGHRA and YSYEKL. The CDR3 spans 17 residues. The chain's CDR3 is CASSQASPGLGDYEQYF. Here the CDR3 DNA reads TGCGCCAGCAGCCAAGCTTCTCCGGGACTCGGGGACTACGAGCAGTACTTC.

This clonotype was observed a few times. CDR3 sequence: CASSWGLAGNTGELFF. The CDR3 DNA is TGCGCCAGCAGCTGGGGACTAGCGGGGAACACCGGGGAGCTGTTTTTT. The rearrangement joins TRBV5-1 to TRBJ2-2; 12 bases map to TRBD2. This CDR3 is 16 amino acids long. Germline assignment: CDR1 SGHRS and CDR2 YFSETQ. The ends lost 3 bases at V and 1 base at J; junction bases unmatched: 1.

The gene calls are TRBV18 and TRBJ2-7, with 10 bases identical to TRBD1. The germline gives CDR1 KGHSH, CDR2 LQKENI. The CDR3 extends over 17 amino acids. Unmatched junction bases numbered 9, after V lost 1 base and J lost 3 bases. CDR3 region: CASSPRRDRGILYEQYF. The DNA for the CDR3 is TGTGCCAGCTCACCACGCCGGGACAGGGGCATCCTCTACGAGCAGTACTTC.

The chain links TRBV20-1 to TRBJ1-2; the match to TRBD1 covers 9 bases. The CDR3 covers 13 residues. The germline V gene has CDR1 DFQATT and CDR2 SNEGSKA (reference sequence). V trimming: 6 bases; J trimming: 2 bases; junction bases outside the gene matches: 4. The CDR3: CSARDRANYGYTF. In DNA, the CDR3 is TGCAGTGCGAGGGACAGGGCAAACTATGGCTACACCTTC.

The table lists this clonotype with many counts. V gene TRBV20-1 combines with J gene TRBJ1-6; D is unresolved. The CDR3 is 10 residues long. Trimming cost V 5 bases and J 11 bases, with 7 bases left between them. CDR1 and CDR2 (germline): DFQATT, SNEGSKA (reference sequence). CDR3 protein: CSALKAPLHF. CDR3 coding DNA: TGCAGTGCTTTAAAGGCACCCCTCCACTTT.

J is TRBJ2-3 and V is TRBV7-9; D unclear. Germline V gene data show CDR1 as SEHNR and CDR2 as FQNEAQ (reference sequence). Trimming pared 11 bases from V and 1 base from J, leaving 7 bases between. The CDR3 spans 11 residues. In DNA, the CDR3 is TGTGCCGCTGGGGGCACAGATACGCAGTATTTT. Protein product: CAAGGTDTQYF.

In this sample, this clonotype turned up a few times. The chain couples TRBV29-1 to TRBJ2-3; 7 bases align to TRBD1. The CDR3 contains 10 residues. Germline CDR1 and CDR2: SQVTM and ANQGSEA. Germline trimming cut 6 bases from V and 11 bases from J; bases unmatched to any gene: 5. The CDR3 loop reads CSVGQILQYF. CDR3 DNA sequence: TGCAGCGTGGGACAGATCCTGCAGTATTTT.

This clonotype has just one count. This sequence joins TRBV18 and TRBJ2-1; TRBD1 matches at 10 bases. J lost 0 bases, V lost 6 bases, and 5 bases had no gene match. Germline V gene data show CDR1 as KGHSH and CDR2 as LQKENI. The CDR3 consists of 16 residues. In nucleotides, the CDR3 is TGTGCCAGCTCCCAAAGGACAGGGGGCTCCTACAATGAGCAGTTCTTC. It codes for CASSQRTGGSYNEQFF.